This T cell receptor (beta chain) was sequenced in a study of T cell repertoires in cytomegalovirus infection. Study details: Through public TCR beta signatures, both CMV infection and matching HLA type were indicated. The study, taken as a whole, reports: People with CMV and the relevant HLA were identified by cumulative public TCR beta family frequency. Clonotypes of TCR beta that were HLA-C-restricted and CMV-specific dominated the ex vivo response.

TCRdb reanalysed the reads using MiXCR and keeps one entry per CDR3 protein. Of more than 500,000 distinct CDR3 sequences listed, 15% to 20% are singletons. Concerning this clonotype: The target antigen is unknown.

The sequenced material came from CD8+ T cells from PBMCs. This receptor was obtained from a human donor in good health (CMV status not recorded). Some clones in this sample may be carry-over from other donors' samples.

CDR3 region: CASLAGNSHEQYF. CDR3 nucleotide sequence: TGTGCCAGCTTAGCGGGAAATTCCCACGAGCAGTACTTC. J is TRBJ2-7 and V is TRBV19; TRBD2 matches at 8 bases. The length of the CDR3 is 13 residues. Germline CDR1 and CDR2: LNHDA and SQIVND (reference sequence). J gave up 5 bases and V 9 bases, and 9 bases lay outside the gene matches.